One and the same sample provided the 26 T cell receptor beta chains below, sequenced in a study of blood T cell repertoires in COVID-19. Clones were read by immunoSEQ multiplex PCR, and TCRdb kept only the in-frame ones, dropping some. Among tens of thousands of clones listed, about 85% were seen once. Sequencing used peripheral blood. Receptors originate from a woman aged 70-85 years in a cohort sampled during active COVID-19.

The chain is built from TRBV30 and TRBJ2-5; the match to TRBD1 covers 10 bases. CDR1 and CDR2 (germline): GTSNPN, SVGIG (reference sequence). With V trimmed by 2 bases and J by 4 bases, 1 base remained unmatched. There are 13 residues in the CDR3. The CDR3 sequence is CAWSWDRGETQYF. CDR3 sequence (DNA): TGTGCCTGGAGTTGGGACAGGGGAGAGACCCAGTACTTC.

The CDR3 bases are TGTGCCACCCGGGAGGGAGGGAAAGCCCACGAGCAGTACTTC. Encoded protein: CATREGGKAHEQYF. The gene calls are TRBV28 and TRBJ2-7, with 8 bases lining up with TRBD2. Germline V gives CDR1 MDHEN, CDR2 SYDVKM. The ends lost 10 bases at V and 5 bases at J; junction bases unmatched: 13. This CDR3 is built from 14 residues.

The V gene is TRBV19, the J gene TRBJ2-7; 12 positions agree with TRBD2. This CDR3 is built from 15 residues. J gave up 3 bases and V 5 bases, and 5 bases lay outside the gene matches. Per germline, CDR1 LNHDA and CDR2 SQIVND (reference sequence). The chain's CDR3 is CASSSQTSGSYEQYF. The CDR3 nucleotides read TGTGCCAGTAGTTCCCAGACTAGCGGGAGCTACGAGCAGTACTTC.

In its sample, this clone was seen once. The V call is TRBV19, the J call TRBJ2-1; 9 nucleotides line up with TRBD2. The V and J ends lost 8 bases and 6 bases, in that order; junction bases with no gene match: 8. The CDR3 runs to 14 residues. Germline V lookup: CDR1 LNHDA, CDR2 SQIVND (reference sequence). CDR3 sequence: CASSTSGGGNEQFF. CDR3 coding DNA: TGTGCCAGTTCGACTAGCGGAGGGGGCAATGAGCAGTTCTTC.

The CDR3 nucleotides read TGTGCCAGCATCGAAAATCTTCCTCGGGGGGCGCTCTACGAGCAGTACTTC. Translating gives CASIENLPRGALYEQYF. The genes are TRBV27 and TRBJ2-7, with TRBD2 as a possible D gene (7 bases). Deletions cut 7 bases from V and 3 bases from J, with 25 bases between. This CDR3 is built from 17 residues. Germline lookup yields CDR1 MNHEY and CDR2 SMNVEV (reference sequence).

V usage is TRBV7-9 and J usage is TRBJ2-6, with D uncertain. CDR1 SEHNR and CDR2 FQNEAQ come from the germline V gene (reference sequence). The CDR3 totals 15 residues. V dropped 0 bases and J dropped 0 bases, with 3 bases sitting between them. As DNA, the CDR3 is TGTGCCAGCAGCTTAGCCGGCTCTGGGGCCAACGTCCTGACTTTC. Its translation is CASSLAGSGANVLTF. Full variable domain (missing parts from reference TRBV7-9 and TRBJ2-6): DTGVSQNPRHKITKRGQNVTFRCDPISEHNRLYWYRQTLGQGPEFLTYFQNEAQLEKSRLLSDRFSAERPKGSFSTLEIQRTEQGDSAMYLCASSLAGSGANVLTFGAGSRLTVL.

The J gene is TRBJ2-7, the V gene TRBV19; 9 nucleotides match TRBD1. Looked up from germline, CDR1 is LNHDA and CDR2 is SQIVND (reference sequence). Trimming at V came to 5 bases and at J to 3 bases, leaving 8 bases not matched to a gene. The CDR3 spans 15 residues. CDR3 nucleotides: TGTGCCAGTAGTGACGCGGACAGGGGCGTCTACGAGCAGTACTTC. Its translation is CASSDADRGVYEQYF.

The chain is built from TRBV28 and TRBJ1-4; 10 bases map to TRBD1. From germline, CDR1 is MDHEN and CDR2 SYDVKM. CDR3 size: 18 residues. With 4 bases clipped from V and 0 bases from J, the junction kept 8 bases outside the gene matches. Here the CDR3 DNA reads TGTGCCAGCAGTTCTGGACAGGGGGTTCCCGCAACTAATGAAAAACTGTTTTTT. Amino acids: CASSSGQGVPATNEKLFF.

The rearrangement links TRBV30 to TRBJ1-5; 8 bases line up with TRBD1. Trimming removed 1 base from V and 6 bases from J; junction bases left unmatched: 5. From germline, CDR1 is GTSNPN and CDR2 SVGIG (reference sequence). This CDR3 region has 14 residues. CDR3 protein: CAWSGTGNRQPQHF. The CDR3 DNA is TGTGCCTGGAGTGGGACAGGGAATCGTCAGCCCCAGCATTTT.

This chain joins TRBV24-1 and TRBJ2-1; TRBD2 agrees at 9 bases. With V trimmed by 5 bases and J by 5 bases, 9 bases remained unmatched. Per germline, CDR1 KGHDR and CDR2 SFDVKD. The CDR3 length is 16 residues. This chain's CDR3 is CATSVIAGANHNEQFF. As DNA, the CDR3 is TGTGCCACCAGTGTGATAGCGGGAGCCAACCACAATGAGCAGTTCTTC.

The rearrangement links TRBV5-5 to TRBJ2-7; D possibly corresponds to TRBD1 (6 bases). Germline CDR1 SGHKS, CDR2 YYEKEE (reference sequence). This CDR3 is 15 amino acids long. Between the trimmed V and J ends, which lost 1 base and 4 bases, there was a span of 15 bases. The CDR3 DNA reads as TGTGCCAGCAGCTTGTCACAGGGTAGGGGGTACGAGCAGTACTTC. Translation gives CASSLSQGRGYEQYF.

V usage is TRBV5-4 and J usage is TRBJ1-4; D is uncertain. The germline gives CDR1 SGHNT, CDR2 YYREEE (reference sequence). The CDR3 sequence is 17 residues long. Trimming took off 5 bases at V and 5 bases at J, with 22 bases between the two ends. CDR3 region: CASSTGPIPLRNEKLFF. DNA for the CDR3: TGTGCCAGCAGTACCGGTCCTATCCCTTTAAGAAATGAAAAACTGTTTTTT.

The chain's CDR3 is CASSSGLAGDMEYNEQFF. CDR3 nucleotide sequence: TGTGCCAGCAGCTCGGGACTAGCGGGAGACATGGAATACAATGAGCAGTTCTTC. The rearrangement joins TRBV7-8 to TRBJ2-1; 14 bases agree with TRBD2. Germline V CDR1 and CDR2: SGHVS, FQNEAQ. Trimming removed 4 bases from V and 4 bases from J; junction bases left unmatched: 9. The CDR3 extends over 18 amino acids.

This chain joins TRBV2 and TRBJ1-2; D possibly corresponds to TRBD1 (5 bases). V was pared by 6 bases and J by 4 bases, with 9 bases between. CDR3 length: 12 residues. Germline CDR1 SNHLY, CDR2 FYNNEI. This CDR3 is CASRPGLYGYTF. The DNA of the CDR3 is TGTGCCAGCAGGCCAGGGCTCTATGGCTACACCTTC. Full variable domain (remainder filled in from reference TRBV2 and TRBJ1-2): EPEVTQTPSHQVTQMGQEVILRCVPISNHLYFYWYRQILGQKVEFLVSFYNNEISEKSEIFDDQFSVERPDGSNFTLKIRSTKLEDSAMYFCASRPGLYGYTFGSGTRLTVV.

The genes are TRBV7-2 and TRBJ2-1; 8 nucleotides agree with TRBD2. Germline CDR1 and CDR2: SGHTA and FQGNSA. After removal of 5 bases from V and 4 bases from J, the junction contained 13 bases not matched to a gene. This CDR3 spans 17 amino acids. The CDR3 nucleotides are TGTGCCAGCAGCCCCCCCGGCAGCGGGAGCGGTTACAATGAGCAGTTCTTC. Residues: CASSPPGSGSGYNEQFF.

CDR3 nucleotide sequence: TGTGCCAGCAGGAAAACCGGGACAGGCGGAAACGGCTACACCTTC. This sequence encodes CASRKTGTGGNGYTF. V is TRBV28 and J is TRBJ1-2; 8 bases align to TRBD1. V lost 6 bases to trimming and J lost 8 bases; unmatched junction nucleotides: 14. CDR1 and CDR2 (germline): MDHEN, SYDVKM. The CDR3 extends over 15 amino acids.

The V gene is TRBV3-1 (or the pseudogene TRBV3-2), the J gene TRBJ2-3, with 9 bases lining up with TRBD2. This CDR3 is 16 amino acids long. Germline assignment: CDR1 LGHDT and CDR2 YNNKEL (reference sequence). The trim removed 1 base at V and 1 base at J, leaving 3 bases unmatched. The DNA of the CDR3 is TGTGCCAGCAGCCAAGGGGTAGCGGGGGGCACAGATACGCAGTATTTT. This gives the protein CASSQGVAGGTDTQYF.

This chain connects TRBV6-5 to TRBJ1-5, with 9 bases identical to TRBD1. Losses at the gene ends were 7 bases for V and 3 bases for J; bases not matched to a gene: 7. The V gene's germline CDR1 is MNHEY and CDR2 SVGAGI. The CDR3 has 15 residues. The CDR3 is CASTMTGGFNQPQHF. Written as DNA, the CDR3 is TGTGCCAGCACTATGACAGGGGGTTTCAATCAGCCCCAGCATTTT.

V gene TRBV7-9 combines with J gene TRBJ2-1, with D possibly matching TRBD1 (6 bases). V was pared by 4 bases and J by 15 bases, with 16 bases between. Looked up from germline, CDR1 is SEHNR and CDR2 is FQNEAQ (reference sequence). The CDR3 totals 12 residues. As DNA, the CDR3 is TGTGCCAGCAGCTCCCAGACAGGCCTAGCGTTCTTC. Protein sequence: CASSSQTGLAFF.

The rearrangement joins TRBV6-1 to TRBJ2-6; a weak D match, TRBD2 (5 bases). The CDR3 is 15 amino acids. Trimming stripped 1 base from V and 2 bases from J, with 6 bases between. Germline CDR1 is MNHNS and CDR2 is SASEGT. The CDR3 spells CASSEGGAGANVLTF. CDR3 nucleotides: TGTGCCAGCAGTGAAGGGGGAGCTGGGGCCAACGTCCTGACTTTC.

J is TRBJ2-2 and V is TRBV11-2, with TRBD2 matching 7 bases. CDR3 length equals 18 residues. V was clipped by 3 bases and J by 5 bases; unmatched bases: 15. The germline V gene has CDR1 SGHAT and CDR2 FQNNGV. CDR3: CASSFPRGGSGRTGELFF. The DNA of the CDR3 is TGTGCCAGCAGCTTCCCGCGGGGCGGGAGCGGTCGGACCGGGGAGCTGTTTTTT. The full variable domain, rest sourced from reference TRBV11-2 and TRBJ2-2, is EAGVAQSPRYKIIEKRQSVAFWCNPISGHATLYWYQQILGQGPKLLIQFQNNGVVDDSQLPKDRFSAERLKGVDSTLKIQPAKLEDSAVYLCASSFPRGGSGRTGELFFGEGSRLTVL.

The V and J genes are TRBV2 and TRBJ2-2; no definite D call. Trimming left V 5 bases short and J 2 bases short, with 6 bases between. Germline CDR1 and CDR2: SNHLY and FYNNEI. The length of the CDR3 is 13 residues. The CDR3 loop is CASSPINTGELFF. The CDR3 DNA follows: TGTGCCAGCAGTCCTATTAACACCGGGGAGCTGTTTTTT.

The CDR3 loop is CASSVTGSQPQHF. Written as DNA, the CDR3 is TGTGCCAGTAGTGTGACAGGGAGTCAGCCCCAGCATTTT. This sequence joins TRBV19 and TRBJ1-5; TRBD1 matches at 7 bases. The ends lost 5 bases at V and 6 bases at J; junction bases unmatched: 4. Germline CDR1 LNHDA, CDR2 SQIVND (reference sequence). This CDR3 comprises 13 residues. Full variable domain (remainder filled in from reference TRBV19 and TRBJ1-5): DGGITQSPKYLFRKEGQNVTLSCEQNLNHDAMYWYRQDPGQGLRLIYYSQIVNDFQKGDIAEGYSVSREKKESFPLTVTSAQKNPTAFYLCASSVTGSQPQHFGDGTRLSIL.

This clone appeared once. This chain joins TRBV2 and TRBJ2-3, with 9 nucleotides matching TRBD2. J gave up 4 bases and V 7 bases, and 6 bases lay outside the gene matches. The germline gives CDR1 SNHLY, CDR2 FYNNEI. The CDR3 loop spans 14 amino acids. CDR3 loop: CASNGREGSDTQYF. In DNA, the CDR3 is TGTGCCAGCAATGGGCGGGAGGGTTCAGATACGCAGTATTTT.

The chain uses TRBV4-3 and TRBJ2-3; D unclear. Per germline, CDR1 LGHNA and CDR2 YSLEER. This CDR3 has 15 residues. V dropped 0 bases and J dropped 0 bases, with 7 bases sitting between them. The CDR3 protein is CASSQDVPSTDTQYF. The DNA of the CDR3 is TGCGCCAGCAGCCAAGATGTCCCTAGCACAGATACGCAGTATTTT.

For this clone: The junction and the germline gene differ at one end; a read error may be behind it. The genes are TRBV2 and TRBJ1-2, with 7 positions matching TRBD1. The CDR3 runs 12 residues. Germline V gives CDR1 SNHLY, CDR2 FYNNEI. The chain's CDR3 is CASTRDSYGHTF. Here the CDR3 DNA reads TGTGCCAGCACCCGGGACAGCTATGGCCACACCTTC.